The sequence of this T cell receptor (beta chain) was determined in a study of shared T cell receptors in the human thymus (dated by TCRdb to the early 2020s). Regarding the study in general: The study examined how the human thymus generates shared, self-reactive T-cell receptor alpha chains.

The library was obtained by the immunoSEQ multiplex PCR assay. TCRdb limited this immuneACCESS table to in-frame rearrangements with V and J called. A share of clones is missing; checked studies link under half to unresolved V genes, and the rest is unexplained. Here the sample has 540,000 or so clones; around 78% occur a single time. The top ten clones comprise around 0.013% of the sample. Comment on this clone: Its antigen specificity is not known. No base quality information exists; no much larger clone differs at one position.

The germline V gene sets CDR1 to SGDLS and CDR2 to YYNGEE. The CDR3 numbers 16 residues from cysteine through phenylalanine. Only the CDR3 DNA is retained, 48 bases long and in frame from the first base. From V the trimming removes 0 bases and from J it removes 1 base, while the gene matches leave 4 bases of the junction unaccounted for. The sample also formed part of further work on human thymus T cells. The second study's paper adds: The donors were immunologically healthy infants in Finland who had open corrective cardiac surgery for congenital heart defects. The thymus tissue came from surgical resects taken out during corrective cardiac surgery. Biased V and J gene segment usage appeared to be present in both thymic and peripheral blood repertoires. Highly overlapping thymic TCR repertoires among unrelated individuals were reported in the related research. The study described the TCR alpha and beta repertoires in about eight infant thymus samples and a few matching peripheral blood samples. The cohort included about 6 male and two female infants, with donor ages spanning 7 to 244 days. Thymocytes were mechanically released from the tissue and were stored as pellets of 10-30 million cells at -70 degrees C. Genomic DNA was extracted from frozen cell pellets with a QIAsymphony instrument. The immunoSEQ multiplex PCR assay was used to amplify the TCRB and TCRAD loci from a standardized amount of quality-controlled genomic DNA. The amplicons covered the V(D)J region and were long enough to include the CDR3 and to identify the V and J genes. The amplicons were sequenced on an Illumina platform via the commercial immunoSEQ service. Primer bias and sequencing errors were corrected as previously described, and TCRAD and TCRB definitions were based on the IMGT database. Analysis of the repertoires was done with immunoSEQ Analyzer 3.0 and VDJTools and included basic statistics, V/J segment usage, diversity estimates, rarefaction and pairwise overlap. To estimate diversity, the Chao1, ChaoE, Efron-Thisted, Shannon and inverse Simpson indices were applied, and diversity was also estimated on datasets down-sampled to the smallest sample. Repertoire overlap was determined by strict matching of CDR3 nucleotide sequence, V gene and J gene, and Jaccard-based multidimensional scaling clustering was applied. On average, about 800,000 unique TCRB clonotypes were obtained from thymus samples, compared with 80,000 to 85,000 from blood samples.

The sequencing sample was made of thymocytes. The receptor comes from a boy less than two years old with a congenital heart defect. Donor details come from another sample of the same person, matched by shared clones. The sequence joins TRBV9 to TRBJ2-3, with TRBD2 identical over 8 junction bases. CDR3 protein: CASSVVGTSRTDTQYF. The nucleotide sequence reads as follows: TGTGCCAGCAGCGTAGTCGGGACTAGTCGCACAGATACGCAGTATTTT. The reference TRBV9 and TRBJ2-3 proteins fill in what lies around the CDR3, so the full variable domain reads DSGVTQTPKHLITATGQRVTLRCSPRSGDLSVYWYQQSLDQGLQFLIQYYNGEERAKGNILERFSAQQFPDLHSELNLSSLELGDSALYFCASSVVGTSRTDTQYFGPGTRLTVL.